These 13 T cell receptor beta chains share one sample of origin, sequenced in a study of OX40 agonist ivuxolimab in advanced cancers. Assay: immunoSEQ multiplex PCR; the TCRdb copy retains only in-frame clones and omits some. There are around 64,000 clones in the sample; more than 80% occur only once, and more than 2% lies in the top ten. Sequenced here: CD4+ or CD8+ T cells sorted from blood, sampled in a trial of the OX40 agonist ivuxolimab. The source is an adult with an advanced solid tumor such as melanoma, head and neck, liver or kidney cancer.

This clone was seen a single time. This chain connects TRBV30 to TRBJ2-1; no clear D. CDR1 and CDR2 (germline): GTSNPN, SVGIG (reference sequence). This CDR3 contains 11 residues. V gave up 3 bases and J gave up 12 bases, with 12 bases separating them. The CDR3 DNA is TGTGCCTGGAGACCTAAACGTGGGCAGTTCTTC. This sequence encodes CAWRPKRGQFF. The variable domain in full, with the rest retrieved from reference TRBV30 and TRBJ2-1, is SQTIHQWPATLVQPVGSPLSLECTVEGTSNPNLYWYRQAAGRGLQLLFYSVGIGQISSEVPQNLSASRPQDRQFILSSKKLLLSDSGFYLCAWRPKRGQFFGPGTRLTVL.

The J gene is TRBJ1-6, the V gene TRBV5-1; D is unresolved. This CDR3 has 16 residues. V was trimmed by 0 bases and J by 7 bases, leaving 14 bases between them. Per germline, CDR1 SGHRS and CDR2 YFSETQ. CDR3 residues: CASSLVFGQLNSPLHF. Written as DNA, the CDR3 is TGCGCCAGCAGCTTGGTATTCGGGCAGCTAAATTCACCCCTCCACTTT.

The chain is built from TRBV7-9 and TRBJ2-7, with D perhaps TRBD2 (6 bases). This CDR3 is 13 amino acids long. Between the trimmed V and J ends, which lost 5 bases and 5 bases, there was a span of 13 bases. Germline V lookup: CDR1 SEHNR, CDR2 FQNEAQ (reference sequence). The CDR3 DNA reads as TGTGCCAGCAGCAAGACGGGGGACCACGAGCAGTACTTC. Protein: CASSKTGDHEQYF.

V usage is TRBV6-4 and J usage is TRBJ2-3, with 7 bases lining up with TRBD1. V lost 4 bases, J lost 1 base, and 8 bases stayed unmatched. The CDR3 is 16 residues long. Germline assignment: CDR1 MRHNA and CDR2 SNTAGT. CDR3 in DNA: TGTGCCAGCAGTGCCCCCGTACAGGGGTGCACAGATACGCAGTATTTT. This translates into CASSAPVQGCTDTQYF.

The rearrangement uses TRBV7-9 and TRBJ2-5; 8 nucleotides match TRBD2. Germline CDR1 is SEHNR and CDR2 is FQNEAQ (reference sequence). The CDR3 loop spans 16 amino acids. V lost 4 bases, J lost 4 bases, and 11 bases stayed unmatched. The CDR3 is CASSYRTSMGSETQYF. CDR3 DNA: TGTGCCAGCAGCTACAGGACTAGCATGGGCTCAGAGACCCAGTACTTC.

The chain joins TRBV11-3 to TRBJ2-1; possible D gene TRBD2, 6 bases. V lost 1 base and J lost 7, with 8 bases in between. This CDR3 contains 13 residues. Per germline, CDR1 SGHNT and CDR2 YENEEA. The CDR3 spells CASSLGEENEQFF. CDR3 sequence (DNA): TGTGCCAGCAGCTTAGGGGAGGAGAATGAGCAGTTCTTC.

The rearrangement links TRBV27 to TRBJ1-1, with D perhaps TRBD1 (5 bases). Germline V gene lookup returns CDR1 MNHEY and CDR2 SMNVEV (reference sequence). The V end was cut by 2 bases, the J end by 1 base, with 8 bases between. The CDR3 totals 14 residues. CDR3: CASSLQGRNTEAFF. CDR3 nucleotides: TGTGCCAGCAGTTTACAGGGAAGGAACACTGAAGCTTTCTTT.

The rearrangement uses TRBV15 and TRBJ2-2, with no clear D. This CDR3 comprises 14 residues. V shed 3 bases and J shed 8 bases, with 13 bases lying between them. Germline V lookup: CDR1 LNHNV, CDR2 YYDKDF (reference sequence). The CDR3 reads CATSSSAAVGELFF. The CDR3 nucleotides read TGTGCCACCAGCAGTTCCGCCGCGGTTGGGGAGCTGTTTTTT.

Written as DNA, the CDR3 is TGTGCCAGCAGCTCTACTCTACTAGCGGGGGCCTACGAGCAGTACTTC. Residues: CASSSTLLAGAYEQYF. V is TRBV9 and J is TRBJ2-7; 11 bases agree with TRBD2. CDR3 length: 16 amino acids. J was trimmed by 2 bases and V by 4 bases; bases with no gene match: 8. From germline, CDR1 is SGDLS and CDR2 YYNGEE.

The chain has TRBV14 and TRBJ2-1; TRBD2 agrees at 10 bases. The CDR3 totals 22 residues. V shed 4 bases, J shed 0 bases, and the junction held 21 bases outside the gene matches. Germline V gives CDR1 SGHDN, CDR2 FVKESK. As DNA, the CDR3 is TGTGCCAGCAGCCCTCAAGATATAGCGGGAGGAAAATATTTTAGCTCCTACAATGAGCAGTTCTTC. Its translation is CASSPQDIAGGKYFSSYNEQFF. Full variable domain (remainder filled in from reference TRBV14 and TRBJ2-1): EAGVTQFPSHSVIEKGQTVTLRCDPISGHDNLYWYRRVMGKEIKFLLHFVKESKQDESGMPNNRFLAERTGGTYSTLKVQPAELEDSGVYFCASSPQDIAGGKYFSSYNEQFFGPGTRLTVL.

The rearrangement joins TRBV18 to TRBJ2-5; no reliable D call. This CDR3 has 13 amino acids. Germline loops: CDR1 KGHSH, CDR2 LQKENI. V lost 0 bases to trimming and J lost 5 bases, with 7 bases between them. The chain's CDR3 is CASSPPARETQYF. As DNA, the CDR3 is TGTGCCAGCTCACCACCCGCGCGGGAGACCCAGTACTTC.

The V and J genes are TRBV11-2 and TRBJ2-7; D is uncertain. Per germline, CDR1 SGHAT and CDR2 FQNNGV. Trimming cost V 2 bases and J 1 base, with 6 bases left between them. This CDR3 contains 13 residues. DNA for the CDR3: TGTGCCAGCAGCTTACTCCAGTCCTACGAGCAGTACTTC. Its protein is CASSLLQSYEQYF.

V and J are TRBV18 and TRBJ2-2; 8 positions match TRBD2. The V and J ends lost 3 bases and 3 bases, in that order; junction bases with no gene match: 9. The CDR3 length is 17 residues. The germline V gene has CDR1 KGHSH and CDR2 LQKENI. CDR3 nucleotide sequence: TGTGCCAGCTCACCCAGCGGACCGGGACTAGACACCGGGGAGCTGTTTTTT. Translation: CASSPSGPGLDTGELFF. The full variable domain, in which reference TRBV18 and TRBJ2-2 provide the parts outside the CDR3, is NAGVMQNPRHLVRRRGQEARLRCSPMKGHSHVYWYRQLPEEGLKFMVYLQKENIIDESGMPKERFSAEFPKEGPSILRIQQVVRGDSAAYFCASSPSGPGLDTGELFFGEGSRLTVL.